This TCR beta chain is from a study of identical twins. The study, taken as a whole, reports: Findings came from cross-sectional statistics, without long-term follow-up of donors. Excess sharing between twins was weaker in beta out-of-frame sequences. Carriage of fewer insertions was seen in abundant cord blood beta clonotypes, whereas memory repertoires showed none.

This clonotype was counted a few times. Antigen unknown. TCRdb called the 5' RACE reads again in MiXCR, with one record for every CDR3 protein. The data hold under 350,000 distinct CDR3 sequences, with roughly 9.8% observed a single time. This same sample was also taken into another study, of yellow fever vaccine responses in identical twins.

The TCR comes from a young woman in good health. The source material was CD8+ T cells sorted from blood.

The CDR3 spells CASSYGLPGYEQYF. DNA for the CDR3: TGTGCCAGCAGTTATGGGCTTCCCGGGTACGAGCAGTACTTC. V gene TRBV6-5 combines with J gene TRBJ2-7, with D unresolved. There are 14 residues in the CDR3. Deletions cut 3 bases from V and 4 bases from J, with 13 bases between. Germline CDR1 is MNHEY and CDR2 is SVGAGI.